Shown below are 11 T cell receptor beta chains from a single sample sequenced in a study of shared clonotypes between healthy human individuals. TCRdb's copy holds only in-frame clones and misses some; the assay was immunoSEQ multiplex PCR. The profile shows roughly 120,000 clones, about 62% of them singletons. Sequencing was performed on memory CD8+ T cells sorted from blood. Subset indicated: CD45RO+ cells pooled with CCR7-negative TemRA cells. These receptors originate from a woman aged 30 to 39 in good health.

The V and J genes are TRBV28 and TRBJ2-7, with D perhaps TRBD2 (6 bases). CDR1 is MDHEN, CDR2 SYDVKM, per germline. V dropped 6 bases and J dropped 7 bases, with 13 bases sitting between them. The CDR3 is 12 amino acids. CDR3 nucleotide sequence: TGTGCCAGCAGAGCGGGCCCGGGGGAGCAGTACTTC. Translating gives CASRAGPGEQYF.

Concerning this clone itself: Other DNA sequences in the same sample also yield this CDR3. The chain joins TRBV7-6 to TRBJ2-5, with D tentatively TRBD1 or TRBD2 (5 bases each). The J call is doubtful: the DNA matches TRBJ2-7 better. The CDR3 covers 13 residues. The germline CDR1 and CDR2 sequences are SGHVS and FNYEAQ. The CDR3 protein is CASSSGPNYEQYF. CDR3 DNA: TGTGCCAGCAGCTCGGGACCAAACTACGAGCAGTACTTC.

CDR3 in DNA: TGTGCCAGTAGTATGTTGCTTCCGACCGCAGGGGAGTACGAGCAGTACTTC. The encoded protein is CASSMLLPTAGEYEQYF. This sequence joins TRBV19 and TRBJ2-5, with D possibly TRBD1 on 6 matching bases. The J call could be wrong; TRBJ2-7 is a better fit for the DNA end. The CDR3 length is 17 residues. Germline V gives CDR1 LNHDA, CDR2 SQIVND (reference sequence).

This sequence joins TRBV6-4 and TRBJ2-1; 7 bases map to TRBD1. With V trimmed by 0 bases and J by 6 bases, 5 bases remained unmatched. This CDR3 comprises 15 residues. Germline V lookup: CDR1 MRHNA, CDR2 SNTAGT. Written as DNA, the CDR3 is TGTGCCAGCAGTGACTCTTCGGGACAGCCCAATGAGCAGTTCTTC. The encoded protein is CASSDSSGQPNEQFF.

V is TRBV19 and J is TRBJ1-1, with a weak D call TRBD1 (5 bases). Trimming removed 4 bases from V and 10 bases from J, with 10 bases in between. The length of the CDR3 is 11 residues. Looked up from germline, CDR1 is LNHDA and CDR2 is SQIVND (reference sequence). The CDR3, as DNA: TGTGCCAGTAGTACAGGGATCGGAGCTTTCTTT. Translating gives CASSTGIGAFF.

The chain joins TRBV27 to TRBJ2-3; 7 nucleotides align to TRBD2. The V gene's germline CDR1 is MNHEY and CDR2 SMNVEV (reference sequence). This CDR3 is 15 amino acids long. J was trimmed by 2 bases and V by 7 bases; bases with no gene match: 9. The CDR3 is CASNSRETYTDTQYF. The CDR3 bases are TGTGCCAGCAATTCGCGGGAGACGTACACAGATACGCAGTATTTT.

This chain links TRBV6-1 with TRBJ2-7; the match to TRBD2 covers 7 bases. The CDR3 runs to 14 residues. Germline CDR1 MNHNS, CDR2 SASEGT. The V and J ends lost 5 bases and 0 bases, in that order; junction bases with no gene match: 4. The CDR3 region has the DNA TGTGCCAGCAGTTTTGGGGGGGACTCCTACGAGCAGTACTTC. It encodes CASSFGGDSYEQYF.

The V and J genes are TRBV6-4 and TRBJ2-2, with 11 bases identical to TRBD2. Trimming cost V 3 bases and J 6 bases; bases outside gene matches: 6. CDR3 length: 16 amino acids. CDR1 is MRHNA and CDR2 is SNTAGT in the germline V gene. CDR3 sequence: CASSELAGVGAGELFF. CDR3 bases: TGTGCCAGCAGTGAACTAGCGGGAGTTGGAGCCGGGGAGCTGTTTTTT.

The V gene is TRBV27, the J gene TRBJ2-7, with 8 bases fitting TRBD2. The CDR3 spans 13 residues. Germline CDR1 MNHEY, CDR2 SMNVEV (reference sequence). J was trimmed by 5 bases and V by 9 bases; bases with no gene match: 9. The CDR3 DNA reads TGTGCCAGGACCCAGCGGGAGAACCACGAGCAGTACTTC. It translates to CARTQRENHEQYF.

The CDR3 reads CASSYSNGDEQFF. CDR3 in DNA: TGTGCCAGCAGTTACTCAAACGGGGATGAGCAGTTCTTC. The chain has TRBV6-6 and TRBJ2-1, with D perhaps matching TRBD2 (5 bases). Trimming cost V 0 bases and J 8 bases, with 8 bases left between them. The CDR3 totals 13 residues. Germline CDR1 MNHNY, CDR2 SVGAGI (reference sequence).

The rearrangement links TRBV5-1 to TRBJ2-1, with 9 nucleotides matching TRBD2. Germline V gene sequence: CDR1 SGHRS, CDR2 YFSETQ. Germline trimming cut 3 bases from V and 4 bases from J; bases unmatched to any gene: 8. This CDR3 spans 16 amino acids. This chain's CDR3 is CASSSPPREGYNEQFF. The CDR3 coding sequence is TGCGCCAGCAGCTCCCCTCCGCGGGAGGGATACAATGAGCAGTTCTTC. The complete variable domain, with remaining parts taken from reference TRBV5-1 and TRBJ2-1, reads KAGVTQTPRYLIKTRGQQVTLSCSPISGHRSVSWYQQTPGQGLQFLFEYFSETQRNKGNFPGRFSGRQFSNSRSEMNVSTLELGDSALYLCASSSPPREGYNEQFFGPGTRLTVL.